Here is one T cell receptor beta chain with its context. Its matching antigen is unknown. These data originate in a study of shared clonotypes between healthy human individuals. About the research overall: The composition of the donors was a couple of women and a few men aged 18 to 49. Notes on the study in general: Naive subsets tended to show greater estimated richness than memory subsets.

When replicate PCRs were run on sorted subsets, they used roughly 0.2 ug DNA, tens of thousands of T cell genomes. TCRdb's table, derived via immunoSEQ multiplex PCR, lists solely in-frame clones and lacks some. Found here are millions of clones, just under 95% of them singletons; the top ten hold about 1.1%. Germline lookup yields CDR1 SQVTM and CDR2 ANQGSEA. The CDR3 is made up of 11 amino acids. Trimming pared 5 bases from V and 3 bases from J, leaving 8 bases between. CD45RO-negative cells were positively selected for CCR7, leaving out terminally differentiated effector memory CD45RA+ cells. The chain employs TRBV29-1 and TRBJ2-7, with TRBD1 as a possible D gene (5 bases). The clonotype comes from a man aged 18 to 29 in good health. The sequenced sample consisted of naive CD8+ T cells sorted from blood. The CDR3 DNA is TGCAGCGTTATGGACATCTACGAGCAGTACTTC. Translating it yields CSVMDIYEQYF.